These T cell receptor beta chains were read from a single sample in a study of CD8+ T cells in alopecia areata. Sequencing was performed with immunoSEQ multiplex PCR; in TCRdb, only in-frame clones are kept and a portion is missing. The table lists approximately 120,000 clones, roughly 50% of them singletons. Sample: NKG2D-low CD8+ T cells sorted from blood. The receptors here all came from a human donor with alopecia areata. The conserved cysteine and the conserved F or W are not part of the CDR3 here. Fields, in order: V gene, clone size, CDR3 protein. Clone size is given for some rows only: seen once, a few or many times, or a class if the clone is expanded.

TRBV2,few,ASSKGRNNEQF
TRBV2,.,ACGQLNTEAF
TRBV27,.,ASSPDRADYGYT
TRBV30,few,AWSVVGGEETQY
TRBV29-1,few,SVEPRAETFTDTQY
TRBV2,.,ATGADSETQY
TRBV30,few,AWGDIQETQY
TRBV5-1,.,ASSGDGDEQY
TRBV5-6,few,ASSLVATETGELF
TRBV6-5,.,ASRNTDIPGELF
TRBV7-9,.,ASSSTGFSSETQY
TRBV29-1,.,SVEENGYEQY
TRBV4-1,.,ASSQVGSETQY
TRBV5-6,once,ASSLGLNNSPLH
TRBV29-1,.,SVESLAGYTDTQY
TRBV27,.,ASSLTQGYTEAF
TRBV29-1,few,SVVGIEHNEQF
TRBV29-1,.,SVPGQGFVNEQF
TRBV7-9,few,ASRPGQGFNEQF
TRBV29-1,few,SVERGFHEQF